The TCR beta chain under discussion was sequenced for a study of blood T cells in healthy people across ages. V shed 6 bases and J shed 7 bases, with 21 bases lying between them. Germline loops: CDR1 SGHTA, CDR2 FQGNSA. The CDR3 loop spans 16 amino acids. For the second PCR, which ran for 7 to 11 cycles, a sample-barcoded 5' primer and a J-beta primer mix were used. TCRdb independently ran MiXCR on the 5' RACE reads; one entry per CDR3 protein. The table has 1.5 million to 1.8 million distinct CDR3 sequences, 35% to 45% seen once. The TCR sequence derives from a woman younger than 35 in good health. This sequence joins TRBV7-2 and TRBJ2-2; D is possibly TRBD2 (6 bases). Sequenced: blood. The CDR3 DNA sequence: TGTGCCAGCAGTCTAGAAGGGACTTCCCCTCGCGGGGAGCTGTTTTTT. It yields the protein CASSLEGTSPRGELFF.